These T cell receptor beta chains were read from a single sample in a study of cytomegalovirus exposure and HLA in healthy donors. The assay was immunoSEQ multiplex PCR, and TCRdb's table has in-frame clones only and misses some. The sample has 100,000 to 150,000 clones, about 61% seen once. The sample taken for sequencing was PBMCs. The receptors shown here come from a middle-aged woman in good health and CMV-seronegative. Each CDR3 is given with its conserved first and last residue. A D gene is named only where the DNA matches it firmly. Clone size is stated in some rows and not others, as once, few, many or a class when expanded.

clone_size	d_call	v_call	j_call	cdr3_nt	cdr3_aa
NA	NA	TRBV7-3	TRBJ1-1	TGTGCCAGCAGCTCCGATGGAGAGGAAGCTTTCTTT	CASSSDGEEAFF
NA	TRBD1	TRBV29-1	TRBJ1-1	TGCGGAGCGTTTGGGACAGGGGTAAACACTGAAGCTTTCTTT	CGAFGTGVNTEAFF
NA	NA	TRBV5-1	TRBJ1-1	TGCGCCAGCAGCACGGGAGGGGGACCCACTGAAGCTTTCTTT	CASSTGGGPTEAFF
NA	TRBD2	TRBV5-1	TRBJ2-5	TGCGCCAGCAGTCTTCTGGGACTAGCGGGGACAGAGACCCAGTACTTC	CASSLLGLAGTETQYF
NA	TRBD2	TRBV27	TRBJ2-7	TGTGCCAGCAGTTTCTACGATATCGGGGGGGCCTACGAGCAGTACTTC	CASSFYDIGGAYEQYF
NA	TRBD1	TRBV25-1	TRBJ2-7	TGTGCCAGCAGCCCAGACAGGGAATCCTACGAGCAGTACTTC	CASSPDRESYEQYF
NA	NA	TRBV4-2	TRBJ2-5	TGTGCCAGCAGCCAAGGCCGGGAGACCCAGTACTTC	CASSQGRETQYF
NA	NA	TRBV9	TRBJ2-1	TGTGCCAGCAGCGTAGAAGGGGGAACCACAATGGAGCAGTTCTTC	CASSVEGGTTMEQFF
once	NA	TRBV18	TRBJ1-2	TGTGCCAGCTCACTCCCGCCCCTAACAGGGATGAGATTGTGGACAGCTACCTATGGCTACACCTTC	CASSLPPLTGMRLWTATYGYTF
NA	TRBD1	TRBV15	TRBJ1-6	TGTGCCACCAGCTATGCCATACAGGGGAGCTCCTATAATTCACCCCTCCACTTT	CATSYAIQGSSYNSPLHF
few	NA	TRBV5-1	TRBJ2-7	TGCGCCAGCAGCCCGACGGGGTCCTACGAGCAGTACTTC	CASSPTGSYEQYF
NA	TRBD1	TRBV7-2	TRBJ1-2	TGTGCCAGCAGCTTAAGACAGGGATCCCTGGGCTACACCTTC	CASSLRQGSLGYTF
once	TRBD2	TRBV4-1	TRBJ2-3	TGCGCCAGCAGCCAAGAGGTTACCGGGACTAGTCCCACAGATACGCAGTATTTT	CASSQEVTGTSPTDTQYF
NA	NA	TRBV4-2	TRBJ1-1	TGTGCCAGCAGCCGAGATGCCGGGACACCTTTACCTTTCTTT	CASSRDAGTPLPFF
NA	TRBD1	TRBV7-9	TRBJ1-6	TGTGCCAGCAGCTTAAGAGGCCCACAGGGGGTGATTTCACCCCTCCACTTT	CASSLRGPQGVISPLHF
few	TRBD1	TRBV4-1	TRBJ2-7	TGCGCCAGCAGCCCGGGACAGGGCGGCTACGAGCAGTACTTC	CASSPGQGGYEQYF
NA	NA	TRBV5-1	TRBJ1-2	TGCGCCAGCAGCTCCGGGACGGAGGGCTATGGCTACACCTTC	CASSSGTEGYGYTF
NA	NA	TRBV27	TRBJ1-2	TGTGCCAGCAGTTCACGGCAGGGAACTTACTATGGCTACACCTTC	CASSSRQGTYYGYTF
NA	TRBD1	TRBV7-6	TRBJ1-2	TGTGCCAGCAGCCCCAGGGAACAGGGGAAGTATTGTGGCTACACCTTC	CASSPREQGKYCGYTF
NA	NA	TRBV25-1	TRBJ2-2	TGTGCCAGCAGTGAATCCAGGGACACCGGGGAGCTGTTTTTT	CASSESRDTGELFF
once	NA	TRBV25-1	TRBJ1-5	TGTGCCAGCAGCCAGACAGGCATTAATCAGCCCCAGCATTTT	CASSQTGINQPQHF
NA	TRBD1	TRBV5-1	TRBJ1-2	TGCGCCAGCAGCTTGGCCCTAGGACAGGGGGATGGCTACACCTTC	CASSLALGQGDGYTF
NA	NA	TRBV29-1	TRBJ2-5	TGCAGCGTTGTAGCACAGGGCCTCCAAGAGACCCAGTACTTC	CSVVAQGLQETQYF
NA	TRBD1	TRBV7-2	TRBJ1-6	TGTGCCAGCAGACCTGGGACAGGGAAGTCACCCCTCCACTTT	CASRPGTGKSPLHF
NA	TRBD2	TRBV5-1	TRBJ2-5	TGCGCCAGCAGCCCCGGCCTAGCGGGGGCAGAGACCCAGTACTTC	CASSPGLAGAETQYF
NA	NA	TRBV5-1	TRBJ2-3	TGCGCCAGCAGGACAGCCTCCGTTGTCACAGATACGCAGTATTTT	CASRTASVVTDTQYF
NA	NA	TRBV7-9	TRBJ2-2	TGTGCCAGCATCTCAGGGGCTCGGGATCTCACCGGGGAGCTGTTTTTT	CASISGARDLTGELFF
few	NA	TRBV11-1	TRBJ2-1	TGTGCCAGCAGCTCCCTGCGGGGGCGCTACGATGAGCAGTTCTTC	CASSSLRGRYDEQFF
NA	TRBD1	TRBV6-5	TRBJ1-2	TGTGCCAGCAGTACCAGGACAGGGCCGAACTATGGCTACACCTTC	CASSTRTGPNYGYTF
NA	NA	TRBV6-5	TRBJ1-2	TGTGCCAGCAGCACCACACTAAACTATGGCTACACCTTC	CASSTTLNYGYTF
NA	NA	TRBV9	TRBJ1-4	TGTGCCAGCAGCGTCAGGGGCTCCGCAACTAATGAAAAACTGTTTTTT	CASSVRGSATNEKLFF
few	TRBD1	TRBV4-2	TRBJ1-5	TGTGCCAGCAGCTACGACAGGGAGTACAATCAGCCCCAGCATTTT	CASSYDREYNQPQHF
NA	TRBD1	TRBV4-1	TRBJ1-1	TGCGCCAGCAGCGCTCGACAGGGCCCCTACACTGAAGCTTTCTTT	CASSARQGPYTEAFF
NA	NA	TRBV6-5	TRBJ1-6	TGTGCCAGCCGAGGGCCCAGGGGCGGTAGTTCACCCCTCCACTTT	CASRGPRGGSSPLHF
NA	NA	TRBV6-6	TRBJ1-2	TGTGCCAGCAGCTCCGCGGCCAACCACTACACCTTC	CASSSAANHYTF
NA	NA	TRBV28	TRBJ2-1	TGTGCCAGCAGTTTTCACATACAGGGCTTCTCCTACAATGAGCAGTTCTTC	CASSFHIQGFSYNEQFF
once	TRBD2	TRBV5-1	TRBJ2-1	TGCGCCAGCAGCCCTCAAGCGGGGTTTTCAGGGGAGCAGTTCTTC	CASSPQAGFSGEQFF
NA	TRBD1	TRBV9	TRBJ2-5	TGTGCCAGCAGCGCAGGGGGCCCCCGTGAGACCCAGTACTTC	CASSAGGPRETQYF
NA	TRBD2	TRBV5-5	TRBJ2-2	TGTGCCAGCAGCGTACTAACTAGCGGGGGGCGAACCGGGGAGCTGTTTTTT	CASSVLTSGGRTGELFF
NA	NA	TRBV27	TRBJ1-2	TGTGCCAGCAGTTTCGCGGGGTCTAACTATGGCTACACCTTC	CASSFAGSNYGYTF
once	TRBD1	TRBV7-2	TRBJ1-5	TGTGCCAGCAGCTTAACAGGGGGCAATCAGCCTCAGCATTTT	CASSLTGGNQPQHF
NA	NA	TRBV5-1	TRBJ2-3	TGCGCCAGCAGCTTGTCGGGCACAGATACGCAGTATTTT	CASSLSGTDTQYF
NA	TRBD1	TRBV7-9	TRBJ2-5	TGTGCCAGCAGCCCCGGGACAGGGTGGCAAGAGACCCAGTACTTC	CASSPGTGWQETQYF
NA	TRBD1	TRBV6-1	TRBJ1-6	TGTGCCAGGCCCCGAGACGACAGGGCTTATTCACCCCTCCACTTT	CARPRDDRAYSPLHF
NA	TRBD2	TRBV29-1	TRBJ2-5	TGCAGCGTTGTTCCGGCGGGGGGCCAAGAGACCCAGTACTTC	CSVVPAGGQETQYF
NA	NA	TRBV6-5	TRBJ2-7	TGTGCCAGCAGTTACCGACTCCTTGTCCCATTCTACGAGCAGTACTTC	CASSYRLLVPFYEQYF
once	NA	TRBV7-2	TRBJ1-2	TGTGCCAGCAGCCCCCAGGTTGGGGGCATTGGCTATGGCTACACCTTC	CASSPQVGGIGYGYTF
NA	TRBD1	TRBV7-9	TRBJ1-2	TGTGCCAGCAGTCCGGACAGGGGGGGCTACACCTTC	CASSPDRGGYTF
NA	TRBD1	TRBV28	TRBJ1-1	TGTGCCAGCAAAATGGGACAGACGAACACTGAAGCTTTCTTT	CASKMGQTNTEAFF
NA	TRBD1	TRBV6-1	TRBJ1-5	TGTGCCAGCCAGACAGGGGGGAATCAGCCCCAGCATTTT	CASQTGGNQPQHF
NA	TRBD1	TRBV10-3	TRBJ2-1	TGTGCCATCAGTCCTGGACAGGGATTCAACAATGAGCAGTTCTTC	CAISPGQGFNNEQFF
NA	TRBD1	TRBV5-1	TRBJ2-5	TGCGCCAGCAGCTCCACCCCGACAGGGCAGGAGACCCAGTACTTC	CASSSTPTGQETQYF
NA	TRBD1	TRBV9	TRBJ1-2	TGTGCCAGCAGGAAGACAGGGGGCAGCTATGGCTACACCTTC	CASRKTGGSYGYTF
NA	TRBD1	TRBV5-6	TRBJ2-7	TGTGCCGGCAGCTTGGCCACAGGGGCCGAGCAGTACTTC	CAGSLATGAEQYF
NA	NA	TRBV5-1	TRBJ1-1	TGCGCCAGCCGGGGAGGCCAGAACACTGAAGCTTTCTTT	CASRGGQNTEAFF